What follows is one TCR beta chain and its context. The clone's antigen remains unknown. No base qualities exist here, and no much larger clone lies one base off it. The CDR3 covers 18 residues, taking in both the cysteine and the phenylalanine. Just CDR3 DNA is preserved here, 54 bases in frame from base 1. CDR1 MNHEY and CDR2 SMNVEV are derived from the germline V gene (reference sequence). Here V drops 5 bases and J drops 3 bases, and the junction holds 16 bases not matched to any gene. TCR CDR3 regions were amplified from genomic DNA by multiplex PCR using the deep immunoSEQ assay. Extracted genomic DNA from each cell subset was distributed evenly across all wells of several immunoSEQ 96-well plates, and each plate was treated as a replicate. For sorted subsets, around 200 ng genomic DNA, equal to approximately 30,000 T cell genomes, was loaded into each replicate PCR. The purified libraries were quantified using a Qubit 3.0 fluorometer, sized with a Bioanalyzer 2100, and then quantified again using the KAPA Library Quantification kit. Every immunoSEQ 96-well plate was sequenced on a separate single-read 150-cycle Illumina NextSeq 550 flow cell. The authors' pipeline ran thus. Because the immunoSEQ output included only junctional sequences and no quality scores, the filtering could not be the same as the filtering used for full-length reads. Sequences were annotated with PyIR, a Python wrapper for IgBLAST v1.9, using IMGT germline references to assign V/J genes and CDR3. Reads were removed for weak V/J assignments (E-value above 1e-6), missing CDR3, stop codons, out-of-frame junctions, or ambiguous translated residues. V3J clonotypes were defined as sequences sharing an identical inferred V gene, J gene, and CDR3 amino acid sequence. Percentage overlap between repertoires was computed as shared unique clonotypes divided by the size of the smaller repertoire. RTK rarefaction, the Chao1 estimator, and Recon v2.1 estimates of unobserved clonotypes were used to assess repertoire richness. Generation probabilities were computed with OLGA for all TCRbeta clonotypes obtained by the gDNA method from a handful of donors. What TCRdb holds here is the immuneACCESS table cut down to in-frame rearrangements. Part of the clones is not present; checked against another copy, under half of the missing clones reflect an unresolved V gene, and the others are unexplained. The DNA was the basis for D and trimming; V, J and clone size are from that table. Recorded for this sample are fewer than 200,000 clones; just under 95% of them occurred a single time. The top ten clones comprise more than 0.065% of the sample.

These data come from a study of shared clonotypes between healthy human individuals (dated by TCRdb to 2018 to 2021). For the study in its entirety: The cohort comprised a couple of women and a few men aged 18 to 49 years. Per donor, three plates each were used for CD4 naive and CD4 memory, two for CD8 naive, and one for CD8 memory. Between about 0.8 and 9 billion PBMCs per donor were obtained by leukapheresis. To estimate repertoire size and how much clonotype sharing occurs between individuals, the study deeply sequenced the blood TCR repertoires of several healthy adults. Different laboratories and diverse techniques were used to prepare libraries and sequence TCR repertoires, to increase sequencing depth and limit assay-specific biases. Study-level results and caveats: Across four donors, roughly 5.4% of naive CD4, over 3% of naive CD8, 2% to 2.5% of memory CD4, and about 0.4% of memory CD8 clonotypes were shared. Compared with non-shared clonotypes, the clonotypes found in all four sorted-subset donors had higher generation probabilities. Because the study included a small number of donors, the genetic and exposure-history diversity represented was limited. Only blood was sampled, and tissue TCR repertoires likely differ from those in blood. Pairwise subsampling led to the expectation that sequencing depth would affect the degree of clonotype sharing among donors. Rarefaction of sorted-subset datasets indicated incomplete sequencing despite the large sequencing depth. Larger estimated clonotype richness was generally found for naive subsets than for memory subsets.

The donors were healthy, HIV-negative adults who had no recently reported acute infections or vaccinations. Every donor was a Caucasian adult residing in Nashville, Tennessee, USA. CD4+ T cells were enriched by magnetic negative selection, after which naive cells were positively selected on CD45RA and the negative fraction was taken as the memory subset. Blood was obtained by leukapheresis, after which PBMCs were separated by Ficoll-Histopaque density gradient centrifugation and cryopreserved in liquid nitrogen vapor phase. Analytical flow cytometry was used to check the purity and quantity of every magnetically sorted T cell population. Genomic DNA was isolated from each sorted fraction and quantified by UV absorbance on a Nanodrop 2000c.

The V gene is TRBV27 and the J gene is TRBJ2-7, and 10 junction bases match TRBD2. The material sequenced was naive CD4+ T cells sorted from blood. Per the publication, the cell subset or site label means: CD45RA+ positively selected. The clonotype originates from a woman in her 30s in good health. The CDR3 reads as follows: CASSQRTSGPVFVYEQYF. At the DNA level, the sequence is TGTGCCAGCAGTCAACGGACTAGCGGCCCTGTTTTTGTCTACGAGCAGTACTTC.